The present T cell receptor beta chain was sequenced within a study of T-cell memory formation after mild COVID-19. Study findings and constraints: In pre-infection memory, a portion of responding clones appeared, which suggested that cross-reactive memory joined. Second-wave clones peaking on day 37 lacked confirmed SARS-CoV-2 specificity. Mostly located in CM and EM were contracting CD4+ clones, with contracting CD8+ clones located in EMRA.

Germline lookup yields CDR1 SGHTA and CDR2 FQGNSA. V lost 5 bases and J lost 3; bases outside the gene matches: 8. This CDR3 has 16 amino acids. TCR alpha and TCR beta cDNA libraries carrying sample barcodes and UMIs were produced by 5'RACE using constant-segment primers. Each CDR3 protein is one row after TCRdb ran MiXCR on the 5' RACE reads. The sample records almost 550,000 distinct CDR3 sequences, roughly 20% being singletons. A note on this clonotype: Its matching antigen is unknown.

The material sequenced was PBMCs or a T cell subset sorted from them (not recorded which). V is TRBV7-2 and J is TRBJ2-3; 10 nucleotides align to TRBD2. This clonotype was sampled from an adult woman who had mild COVID-19 (a few samples of this study predate the infection). Cell type and time point are not known. The CDR3 loop reads CASSKTSGILTDTQYF. In DNA form, the CDR3 reads TGTGCCAGCAGCAAAACTAGCGGGATCCTTACAGATACGCAGTATTTT.